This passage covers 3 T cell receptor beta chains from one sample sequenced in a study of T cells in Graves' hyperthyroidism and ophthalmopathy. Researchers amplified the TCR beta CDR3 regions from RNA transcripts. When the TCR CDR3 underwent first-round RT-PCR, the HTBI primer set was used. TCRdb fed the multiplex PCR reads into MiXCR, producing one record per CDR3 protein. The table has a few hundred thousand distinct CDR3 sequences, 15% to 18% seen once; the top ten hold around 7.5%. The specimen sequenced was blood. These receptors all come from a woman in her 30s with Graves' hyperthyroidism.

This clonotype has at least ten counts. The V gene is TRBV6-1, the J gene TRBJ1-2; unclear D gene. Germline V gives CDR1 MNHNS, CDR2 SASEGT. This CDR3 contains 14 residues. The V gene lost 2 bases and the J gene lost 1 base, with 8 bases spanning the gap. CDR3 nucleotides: TGTGCCAGCAGTGAACAGGAATATAACTATGGCTACACCTTC. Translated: CASSEQEYNYGYTF.

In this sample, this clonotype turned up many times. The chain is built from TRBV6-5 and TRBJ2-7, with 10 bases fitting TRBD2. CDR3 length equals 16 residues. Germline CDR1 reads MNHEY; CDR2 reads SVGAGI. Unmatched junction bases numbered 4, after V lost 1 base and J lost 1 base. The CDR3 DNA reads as TGTGCCAGCAGTTACTTGGGACTAGCGCCTTCCTACGAGCAGTACTTC. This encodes CASSYLGLAPSYEQYF.

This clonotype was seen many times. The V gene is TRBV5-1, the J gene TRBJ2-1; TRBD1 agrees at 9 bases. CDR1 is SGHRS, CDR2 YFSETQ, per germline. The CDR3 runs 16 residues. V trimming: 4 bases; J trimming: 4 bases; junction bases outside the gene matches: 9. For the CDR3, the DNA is TGCGCCAGCAGCATAAAAGACAGGGGGTCTTACAATGAGCAGTTCTTC. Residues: CASSIKDRGSYNEQFF.